One sample yielded the 29 T cell receptor beta chains listed below, sequenced in a study of persistence of HIV-infected CD4 T cells. The stimulus was an HIV-1 Gag 15-mer peptide pool, 1 ug/peptide/mL. Sorted nonresponding memory CD4+ T cells were CD40L-negative, CD69-negative, CD45RO-high. Their antigen targets remain unknown. This was the immunoSEQ version 4 assay in survey mode. Libraries were prepared by immunoSEQ multiplex PCR; TCRdb keeps only in-frame clonotypes and omits some of them. The sample comprises 35,000 or so clones, around 85% of which are singletons, and 4.5% to 6% rests with the top ten. Sample: cultured CD4+ T cells from PBMCs, taken from a patient who received antiretroviral therapy. These receptors were taken from an adult with HIV. The donor label of this sample is uncertain.

This clone has only one observation. As DNA, the CDR3 is TGTGCCAGCAGGCAGCAGACTAATGAAAAACTGTTTTTT. Translated: CASRQQTNEKLFF. The chain employs TRBV27 and TRBJ1-4; D not resolved. The CDR3 length is 13 residues. V lost 6 bases and J lost 2, with 7 bases in between. Germline V gives CDR1 MNHEY, CDR2 SMNVEV (reference sequence).

The chain has TRBV7-8 and TRBJ2-3; the match to TRBD2 covers 7 bases. Germline CDR1 reads SGHVS; CDR2 reads FQNEAQ. CDR3 size: 15 residues. Unmatched junction bases numbered 7, after V lost 3 bases and J lost 4 bases. This chain's CDR3 is CASSFMGLKADTQYF. In DNA, the CDR3 is TGTGCCAGCAGCTTTATGGGACTAAAGGCAGATACGCAGTATTTT.

J is TRBJ2-2 and V is TRBV7-8; a possible D gene is TRBD2 (6 bases). The CDR3 is 14 residues long. V gave up 0 bases and J gave up 6 bases, with 8 bases separating them. Germline values: CDR1 SGHVS, CDR2 FQNEAQ. CDR3 protein: CASSLARGSGELFF. For the CDR3, the DNA is TGTGCCAGCAGCTTAGCGCGGGGATCCGGGGAGCTGTTTTTT.

This clone was detected a few times. The V call is TRBV18, the J call TRBJ1-6; D is possibly TRBD1 (6 bases). The CDR3 runs 14 residues. V was clipped by 2 bases and J by 10 bases, with 12 bases between them. The V gene's germline CDR1 is KGHSH and CDR2 LQKENI. The CDR3 bases are TGTGCCAGCTCACCAAAGGGGGAGGGATCACCCCTCCACTTT. Its protein product is CASSPKGEGSPLHF.

This clone has just a few counts. The rearrangement joins TRBV24-1 to TRBJ2-5; D uncertain. Germline V gene sequence: CDR1 KGHDR, CDR2 SFDVKD. The CDR3 is 14 amino acids. V lost 3 bases to trimming and J lost 7 bases, with 14 bases between them. CDR3 DNA sequence: TGTGCCACCAGTGATGACGGAGCCCTGGGGACCCAGTACTTC. Amino acid sequence: CATSDDGALGTQYF.

This clone was detected once. The CDR3 sequence: CASRGTLGGQPQHF. In DNA form, the CDR3 reads TGTGCCAGCCGTGGTACCTTGGGGGGTCAGCCCCAGCATTTT. The V and J genes are TRBV28 and TRBJ1-5; tentative D call: TRBD1 (5 bases). The CDR3 extends over 14 amino acids. Germline CDR1 and CDR2: MDHEN and SYDVKM. The V and J ends lost 8 bases and 6 bases respectively, with 17 bases between them.

The rearrangement joins TRBV7-2 to TRBJ2-1, with 12 bases lining up with TRBD2. The germline V gene has CDR1 SGHTA and CDR2 FQGNSA. This CDR3 is 15 amino acids long. V dropped 3 bases and J dropped 10; count of bases not matched to a gene: 7. CDR3 DNA sequence: TGTGCCAGCAGCTTGACTAGCGGGGGAGTACAGGAGCAGTTCTTC. This encodes CASSLTSGGVQEQFF.

This clone came up once. J is TRBJ2-3 and V is TRBV28, with 7 bases aligning to TRBD1. Per the germline V gene, CDR1 is MDHEN and CDR2 is SYDVKM. The CDR3 contains 14 residues. V trimming: 8 bases; J trimming: 2 bases; junction bases outside the gene matches: 7. CDR3 DNA: TGTGCCAGCCACTCGGGACAGCACACAGATACGCAGTATTTT. It codes for CASHSGQHTDTQYF.

DNA of the CDR3: TGTGCCAGCAGTCCGCTCCGGACTAGCTTCCACGAGCAGTACTTC. Protein product: CASSPLRTSFHEQYF. The chain joins TRBV28 to TRBJ2-7; the match to TRBD2 covers 8 bases. From germline, CDR1 is MDHEN and CDR2 SYDVKM. CDR3 length: 15 amino acids. The V segment lost 5 bases and the J segment 5 bases; nucleotides outside the gene matches: 11.

The genes are TRBV10-3 and TRBJ1-1; TRBD1 aligns across 7 bases. Trimming took 2 bases from V and 3 from J; bases not matched to a gene: 3. CDR1 ENHRY and CDR2 SYGVKD come from the germline V gene. This CDR3 comprises 14 residues. The CDR3 region is CAISEGQADTEAFF. The CDR3 bases are TGTGCCATCAGTGAGGGACAGGCGGACACTGAAGCTTTCTTT.

V and J are TRBV14 and TRBJ2-1; 11 bases line up with TRBD2. The trim removed 2 bases at V and 4 bases at J, leaving 7 bases unmatched. CDR1 SGHDN and CDR2 FVKESK come from the germline V gene. CDR3 length: 17 residues. CDR3 in DNA: TGTGCCAGCAGCCAACCTTCTAGCGGGGGGCCGTACAATGAGCAGTTCTTC. Translated, it gives CASSQPSSGGPYNEQFF.

The V call is TRBV21-1, the J call TRBJ2-2; TRBD1, the table's D call, lacks a check against the DNA. TRBV21-1 corresponds to a pseudogene. The CDR3 is made up of 16 amino acids. In DNA form, the CDR3 reads TGTGCCAGCAGCAAGGTTGGACAGCAGAACACCGGGGAGCTGTTTTTT. This encodes CASSKVGQQNTGELFF.

The chain employs TRBV6-5 and TRBJ2-7; weak D call: TRBD1 (6 bases). This CDR3 has 13 amino acids. V gave up 6 bases and J gave up 2 bases, with 11 bases separating them. Germline V CDR1 and CDR2: MNHEY, SVGAGI. This chain's CDR3 is CASRTGFPYEQYF. CDR3 in DNA: TGTGCCAGCAGAACAGGGTTCCCCTACGAGCAGTACTTC.

The gene calls are TRBV28 and TRBJ2-3; TRBD2 aligns across 8 bases. With V trimmed by 5 bases and J by 2 bases, 3 bases remained unmatched. The CDR3 sequence is 14 residues long. Germline lookup yields CDR1 MDHEN and CDR2 SYDVKM. The CDR3 loop reads CASSRGGSTDTQYF. The CDR3 DNA is TGTGCCAGCAGTCGGGGGGGGTCCACAGATACGCAGTATTTT.

The rearrangement joins TRBV6-5 to TRBJ2-7; D gene ambiguous. Trimming pared 5 bases from V and 5 bases from J, leaving 13 bases between. The length of the CDR3 is 13 residues. In germline, CDR1 is MNHEY, CDR2 SVGAGI. CDR3 sequence reads: CASSRAPSHEQYF. In DNA, the CDR3 is TGTGCCAGCAGTCGCGCACCGTCTCACGAGCAGTACTTC.

This sequence joins TRBV5-1 and TRBJ1-6; D is possibly TRBD1 (5 bases). The CDR3 has 15 amino acids. V lost 8 bases and J 4 bases, leaving 16 bases between the germline ends. CDR1 and CDR2 (germline): SGHRS, YFSETQ. The CDR3 sequence is CARFIQGGYNSPLHF. In DNA form, the CDR3 reads TGCGCCAGATTCATTCAGGGCGGGTATAATTCACCCCTCCACTTT.

The chain uses TRBV5-1 and TRBJ2-7; D possibly corresponds to TRBD1 (5 bases). Deletions cut 6 bases from V and 2 bases from J, with 12 bases between. The CDR3 loop spans 13 amino acids. Germline CDR1 reads SGHRS; CDR2 reads YFSETQ. The CDR3 DNA is TGCGCCAGCACCAGGGAAGGTGCCTACGAGCAGTACTTC. It yields the protein CASTREGAYEQYF.

The chain employs TRBV28 and TRBJ1-5; D is perhaps TRBD1 (6 bases). CDR1 and CDR2 from the germline V gene are MDHEN and SYDVKM. The CDR3 is 15 residues long. Trimming took 6 bases from V and 2 from J, leaving 14 bases between them. The DNA of the CDR3 is TGTGCCAGCAGGAAACAGGGAGGTCGCAATCAGCCCCAGCATTTT. This codes for CASRKQGGRNQPQHF.

The rearrangement links TRBV4-2 to TRBJ1-1, with TRBD1 matching over 7 bases. This CDR3 is built from 15 residues. Per germline, CDR1 LGHNA and CDR2 YNFKEQ. The V and J ends lost 5 bases and 3 bases, in that order; junction bases with no gene match: 9. CDR3 coding DNA: TGTGCCAGCAGCTTAGGAAGGGGGCTGGACACTGAAGCTTTCTTT. This encodes CASSLGRGLDTEAFF.

The chain recombines TRBV6-5 with TRBJ2-2; 8 nucleotides agree with TRBD1. CDR3 length equals 15 residues. The J segment lost 6 bases and the V segment lost 6 bases, leaving 9 bases of the junction unmatched. Germline lookup yields CDR1 MNHEY and CDR2 SVGAGI. The CDR3 here is CASRTKTGAPGELFF. CDR3 nucleotides: TGTGCCAGCAGGACCAAGACAGGGGCCCCCGGGGAGCTGTTTTTT.

The rearrangement uses TRBV2 and TRBJ1-2; D call uncertain. This CDR3 is built from 11 residues. Germline values: CDR1 SNHLY, CDR2 FYNNEI. V gave up 0 bases and J gave up 7 bases, with 3 bases separating them. CDR3 DNA sequence: TGTGCCAGCAGTGAAGCTGGTGGCTACACCTTC. It codes for CASSEAGGYTF.

The chain combines TRBV7-8 with TRBJ2-2; 8 positions match TRBD2. Germline V gene lookup returns CDR1 SGHVS and CDR2 FQNEAQ. Trimming at V came to 3 bases and at J to 1 base, leaving 4 bases not matched to a gene. The CDR3 has 16 amino acids. The CDR3, as DNA: TGTGCCAGCAGCTTTTTAGCGGGGCTGAACACCGGGGAGCTGTTTTTT. This encodes CASSFLAGLNTGELFF.

This clone was counted a single time. The chain is built from TRBV19 and TRBJ2-3; 11 nucleotides align to TRBD2. Germline assignment: CDR1 LNHDA and CDR2 SQIVND (reference sequence). This CDR3 spans 18 amino acids. Unmatched junction bases numbered 14, after V lost 7 bases and J lost 2 bases. CDR3 bases: TGTGCCAGTACCCCGATAGGGGGACTAGCGGCGATCACAGATACGCAGTATTTT. It yields the protein CASTPIGGLAAITDTQYF.

This clone was recorded a few times. The chain has TRBV7-9 and TRBJ1-4, with 7 bases identical to TRBD1. CDR3 size: 18 residues. Trimming took 0 bases from V and 8 from J; bases not matched to a gene: 15. Per the germline V gene, CDR1 is SEHNR and CDR2 is FQNEAQ (reference sequence). The CDR3 DNA sequence: TGTGCCAGCAGCTTAGCTCCAGAAGGGACAGTTGCAGGGGAAAAACTGTTTTTT. Amino acid sequence: CASSLAPEGTVAGEKLFF.

The rearrangement links TRBV10-2 to TRBJ2-2; TRBD1 matches 12 bases. Germline V gene sequence: CDR1 WSHSY, CDR2 SAAADI. V shed 6 bases, J shed 7 bases, and the junction held 12 bases outside the gene matches. CDR3 length: 17 residues. The CDR3 bases are TGCGCCAGCAGGACGGTACCGGGACAGGGGGCGTTCGGGGAGCTGTTTTTT. Residues: CASRTVPGQGAFGELFF.

This chain connects TRBV12-3 or TRBV12-4 to TRBJ1-2; D is ambiguous. Trimming removed 4 bases from V and 7 bases from J, with 7 bases in between. This CDR3 is 11 amino acids long. CDR3 coding DNA: TGTGCCAGCAGTTCCGCTTCTGGCTACACCTTC. Amino acid sequence: CASSSASGYTF.

This sequence joins TRBV10-1 and TRBJ2-2, with 8 positions matching TRBD1. After removal of 7 bases from V and 4 bases from J, the junction contained 2 bases not matched to a gene. This CDR3 contains 13 residues. The germline V gene encodes CDR1 WNHNN and CDR2 SYGVQD (reference sequence). The CDR3 protein is CASTGQGTGELFF. The CDR3 DNA reads as TGCGCCAGCACAGGACAGGGCACCGGGGAGCTGTTTTTT.

The chain joins TRBV28 to TRBJ1-6; no reliable D call. The germline gives CDR1 MDHEN, CDR2 SYDVKM. The V gene lost 7 bases and the J gene lost 1 base, with 2 bases spanning the gap. The CDR3 consists of 12 residues. The CDR3 nucleotides are TGTGCCAGCATGTCCTATAATTCACCCCTCCACTTT. This sequence encodes CASMSYNSPLHF.

J is TRBJ2-7 and V is TRBV5-8; the match to TRBD1 covers 9 bases. The germline V gene has CDR1 SGHTS and CDR2 YDEGEE. The CDR3 covers 17 residues. Unmatched junction bases numbered 17, after V lost 7 bases and J lost 3 bases. The CDR3 DNA is TGTGCCAGCGAAAAGCGGACAGGGGAAGGGATACTCTACGAGCAGTACTTC. It specifies CASEKRTGEGILYEQYF.